This T cell receptor beta chain was observed in a study of glioma-infiltrating T cells after dendritic cell vaccination. The CDR3 has 13 amino acids. V was pared by 5 bases and J by 3 bases, with 4 bases of the junction left unmatched. From germline, CDR1 is MNHEY and CDR2 SVGAGI. Stated time point: after dendritic cell vaccination, including at tumor progression/relapse. The PCR used 60 V beta and 13 J beta primers. The table came from immunoSEQ multiplex PCR; TCRdb's copy has only in-frame clones and leaves some out. The sample has tens of thousands of clones, roughly 91% seen once. This receptor was identified in a human donor with glioblastoma. The rearrangement links TRBV6-5 to TRBJ2-7; TRBD1 aligns across 7 bases. Sequences were derived from blood, sampled after dendritic cell vaccination. The CDR3: CASSRDRHYEQYF. DNA for the CDR3: TGTGCCAGCAGTCGGGACAGACACTACGAGCAGTACTTC.